The 23 T cell receptor beta chains below were found in one sample sequenced in a study of neurological immune-mediated disorders. Using its own MiXCR run on the 5' RACE reads, TCRdb lists one record per CDR3 protein. This sample carries under 35,000 distinct CDR3 sequences, roughly 25% of them seen once, and the ten largest clones take roughly 27%. The sequenced material came from CD4+ T cells from blood. The receptors here all came from a man aged 50-60 years with HTLV-1-associated myelopathy (HAM/TSP).

This clonotype showed up many times. V usage is TRBV3-1 and J usage is TRBJ2-1, with 8 bases identical to TRBD2. The length of the CDR3 is 15 residues. Trimming cost V 7 bases and J 3 bases; bases outside gene matches: 8. Germline CDR1 LGHDT, CDR2 YNNKEL (reference sequence). The CDR3 spells CASTPAGVNYNEQFF. CDR3 DNA sequence: TGTGCCAGCACCCCAGCGGGAGTAAACTACAATGAGCAGTTCTTC.

This clonotype was counted at least ten times. The rearrangement uses TRBV15 and TRBJ2-2; D may be TRBD1 (5 bases). The V gene lost 0 bases and the J gene lost 4 bases, with 9 bases spanning the gap. In germline, CDR1 is LNHNV, CDR2 YYDKDF (reference sequence). The CDR3 is 15 residues long. The CDR3, as DNA: TGTGCCACCAGCAGAGATAAGGGGTTCACCGGGGAGCTGTTTTTT. Its translation: CATSRDKGFTGELFF.

This clonotype was detected many times. The chain is built from TRBV7-2 and TRBJ2-1; D possibly corresponds to TRBD2 (6 bases). V lost 1 base and J 5 bases, leaving 18 bases between the germline ends. Germline lookup yields CDR1 SGHTA and CDR2 FQGNSA. The length of the CDR3 is 17 residues. The CDR3 loop reads CASSLGVLLARNNEQFF. The CDR3 bases are TGTGCCAGCAGCTTAGGGGTGCTACTAGCCAGGAACAATGAGCAGTTCTTC. Looking up the rest from reference TRBV7-2 and TRBJ2-1 gives the full variable domain: GAGVSQSPSNKVTEKGKDVELRCDPISGHTALYWYRQSLGQGLEFLIYFQGNSAPDKSGLPSDRFSAERTGGSVSTLTIQRTQQEDSAVYLCASSLGVLLARNNEQFFGPGTRLTVL.

This sequence joins TRBV5-1 and TRBJ1-1; weak D call: TRBD1 (6 bases). The ends were cut back, 3 bases at V and 2 bases at J, with 8 bases in the middle. The V gene's germline CDR1 is SGHRS and CDR2 YFSETQ. This CDR3 comprises 13 residues. CDR3 DNA sequence: TGCGCCAGCAGCTACAGGGAAAACACTGAAGCTTTCTTT. Translating gives CASSYRENTEAFF.

This clonotype has ten or more counts. The rearrangement joins TRBV20-1 to TRBJ2-3, with 10 bases that match TRBD1. With V trimmed by 3 bases and J by 6 bases, 12 bases remained unmatched. The CDR3 is 16 residues long. Germline V gene data show CDR1 as DFQATT and CDR2 as SNEGSKA (reference sequence). CDR3 coding DNA: TGCAGTGCTAGTAGAGGGACAGGGGTTTTTAGGGATACGCAGTATTTT. Amino acid sequence: CSASRGTGVFRDTQYF.

This clonotype was seen once. It may be a read error: a sequence one base away is much more abundant. The chain links TRBV7-3 to TRBJ1-6; D is uncertain. V was trimmed by 5 bases and J by 7 bases, leaving 12 bases between them. The CDR3 is made up of 14 amino acids. Germline CDR1 and CDR2: SGHTA and FQGTGA. CDR3 bases: TGTGCCAGCAGCACATTGGGAGAAAATTCACCCCTCCACTTT. Protein product: CASSTLGENSPLHF. Filled out from reference TRBV7-3 and TRBJ1-6, the complete variable domain reads GAGVSQTPSNKVTEKGKYVELRCDPISGHTALYWYRQSLGQGPEFLIYFQGTGAADDSGLPNDRFFAVRPEGSVSTLKIQRTERGDSAVYLCASSTLGENSPLHFGNGTRLTVT.

This clonotype was recorded at least ten times. The V call is TRBV7-3, the J call TRBJ1-1; TRBD1 matches 8 bases. Germline V gives CDR1 SGHTA, CDR2 FQGTGA. This CDR3 region has 17 residues. Losses at the gene ends were 5 bases for V and 0 bases for J; bases not matched to a gene: 11. The CDR3 coding sequence is TGTGCCAGCAGCGCCCGCGGGGACAGGCGGCTGAACACTGAAGCTTTCTTT. Translation gives CASSARGDRRLNTEAFF.

Ten or more counts support this clonotype. The V gene is TRBV20-1, the J gene TRBJ2-1; TRBD1 agrees at 9 bases. The length of the CDR3 is 13 residues. The V gene's germline CDR1 is DFQATT and CDR2 SNEGSKA (reference sequence). For the CDR3, the DNA is TGCAGCACTCCGGGACAGGGCAACAATGAGCAGTTCTTC. This translates into CSTPGQGNNEQFF.

This clonotype was counted only a few times. CDR3 region: CSIRPVGNTEAFF. The CDR3 bases are TGCAGCATCCGCCCGGTCGGGAACACTGAAGCTTTCTTT. The chain carries TRBV29-1 and TRBJ1-1; D gene ambiguous. CDR1 and CDR2 (germline): SQVTM, ANQGSEA. V dropped 8 bases and J dropped 1 base, with 14 bases sitting between them. CDR3 length: 13 residues.

This clonotype was recorded many times. V usage is TRBV12-3 or TRBV12-4 and J usage is TRBJ1-1, with no clear D. This CDR3 contains 15 residues. The ends were cut back, 0 bases at V and 1 base at J, with 9 bases in the middle. The CDR3 here is CASSLASDQNTEAFF. DNA of the CDR3: TGTGCCAGCAGTTTAGCCTCGGACCAGAACACTGAAGCTTTCTTT.

The sample holds a few counts of this clonotype. V is TRBV20-1 and J is TRBJ1-1, with D possibly being TRBD1 (5 bases). This CDR3 is built from 14 residues. The germline V gene has CDR1 DFQATT and CDR2 SNEGSKA (reference sequence). Trimming removed 0 bases from V and 8 bases from J, with 16 bases in between. The CDR3 coding sequence is TGCAGTGCTAGAGATCTTTGGGGCCCTCTAGAAGCTTTCTTT. It is translated as CSARDLWGPLEAFF.

In this sample, this clonotype turned up many times. CDR3 loop: CASSLRTGSGNTIYF. The CDR3 nucleotides are TGTGCCAGCAGCTTACGGACAGGCTCTGGAAACACCATATATTTT. J is TRBJ1-3 and V is TRBV11-2; TRBD1 agrees at 7 bases. In germline, CDR1 is SGHAT, CDR2 FQNNGV. The CDR3 covers 15 residues. The V and J ends lost 2 bases and 0 bases, in that order; junction bases with no gene match: 1.

Regarding this clonotype: This may come from a read error, since a much larger clone is one base off. The chain joins TRBV10-3 to TRBJ1-1; D is unclear. V was clipped by 0 bases and J by 4 bases, with 15 bases between them. This CDR3 region has 16 residues. Germline V gene data show CDR1 as ENHRY and CDR2 as SYGVKD. The CDR3 DNA reads TGTGCCATCAGTGAGTCTAATGGTGCGGGGAGCACTGAAGCTTTCTTT. Its translation: CAISESNGAGSTEAFF.

This clonotype was seen repeatedly, ten times or more. The chain combines TRBV20-1 with TRBJ1-1; 9 positions agree with TRBD1. With V trimmed by 7 bases and J by 10 bases, 10 bases remained unmatched. CDR1 is DFQATT, CDR2 SNEGSKA, per germline (reference sequence). The CDR3 length is 12 residues. CDR3 loop: CSETNRGRGAFF. CDR3 DNA sequence: TGCAGTGAGACGAACAGGGGGCGCGGAGCTTTCTTT.

This clonotype has ten or more counts. The rearrangement joins TRBV3-1 to TRBJ1-5; the D is unclear. The CDR3 spans 14 residues. Germline lookup yields CDR1 LGHDT and CDR2 YNNKEL (reference sequence). The V gene lost 6 bases and the J gene lost 2 bases, with 11 bases spanning the gap. In DNA form, the CDR3 reads TGTGCCAGCAGTGACGTCGTGGGCAATCAGCCCCAGCATTTT. Translation: CASSDVVGNQPQHF.

This clonotype occurred many times. This rearrangement joins TRBV20-1 to TRBJ1-2, with a possible D match to TRBD1 (6 bases). V lost 1 base and J lost 7, with 13 bases in between. Germline values: CDR1 DFQATT, CDR2 SNEGSKA (reference sequence). There are 13 residues in the CDR3. The CDR3 DNA follows: TGCAGTGCTAGAGTCCAGGGGACTGGTGGCTACACCTTC. Its protein product is CSARVQGTGGYTF.

At least ten counts were recorded for this clonotype. The rearrangement uses TRBV14 and TRBJ2-7; D gene unclear. The V end lost 5 bases, the J end lost 3 bases, and 5 bases lay between the germline ends. The CDR3 is 11 amino acids. Germline values: CDR1 SGHDN, CDR2 FVKESK. CDR3 amino acids: CASSSYYEQYF. The CDR3 DNA is TGTGCCAGCAGCTCCTACTACGAGCAGTACTTC.

This clonotype occurred many times. The V and J genes are TRBV7-2 and TRBJ1-5; the D gene is possibly TRBD1 (5 bases). V lost 2 bases, J lost 7 bases, and 15 bases lay in between. This CDR3 comprises 15 residues. CDR1 is SGHTA, CDR2 FQGNSA, per germline. The CDR3 here is CASSLQGRWGQPQHF. CDR3 nucleotides: TGTGCCAGCAGCTTACAGGGACGATGGGGACAGCCCCAGCATTTT. Drawing the rest from reference TRBV7-2 and TRBJ1-5, the complete variable domain is GAGVSQSPSNKVTEKGKDVELRCDPISGHTALYWYRQSLGQGLEFLIYFQGNSAPDKSGLPSDRFSAERTGGSVSTLTIQRTQQEDSAVYLCASSLQGRWGQPQHFGDGTRLSIL.

Many counts were recorded for this clonotype. The V and J genes are TRBV6-5 and TRBJ2-2; a possible D gene is TRBD1 (6 bases). In germline, CDR1 is MNHEY, CDR2 SVGAGI. The V and J ends lost 2 bases and 0 bases respectively, with 10 bases between them. The CDR3 runs 16 residues. The CDR3 DNA reads as TGTGCCAGCAGTTACGGGGGCCGGGCGAACACCGGGGAGCTGTTTTTT. Translating gives CASSYGGRANTGELFF.

The chain uses TRBV5-1 and TRBJ2-3, with 12 bases matching TRBD2. This CDR3 has 15 residues. Germline values: CDR1 SGHRS, CDR2 YFSETQ. Trimming cost V 4 bases and J 6 bases; bases outside gene matches: 6. The CDR3 coding sequence is TGCGCCAGCAGCCCTAGCGGGGGGGCGATGGATACGCAGTATTTT. Translating gives CASSPSGGAMDTQYF.

A few counts support this clonotype. The rearrangement joins TRBV18 to TRBJ1-1, with TRBD1 matching 9 bases. After removal of 0 bases from V and 7 bases from J, the junction contained 3 bases not matched to a gene. Germline values: CDR1 KGHSH, CDR2 LQKENI. This CDR3 is built from 14 residues. The CDR3 here is CASSPPGQGGEAFF. CDR3 DNA: TGTGCCAGCTCACCACCGGGACAGGGAGGTGAAGCTTTCTTT.

This clonotype was detected many times. The rearrangement uses TRBV20-1 and TRBJ2-2, with D perhaps TRBD1 (7 bases). CDR1 and CDR2 from the germline V gene are DFQATT and SNEGSKA (reference sequence). Trimming removed 3 bases at V and 4 bases at J, with 12 bases between. The CDR3 length is 14 residues. The CDR3 here is CSARRQGGTGELFF. The CDR3 nucleotides are TGCAGTGCTAGGCGTCAGGGGGGCACCGGGGAGCTGTTTTTT.

The genes are TRBV5-1 and TRBJ2-7; possible D gene TRBD1, 5 bases. The CDR3 runs 16 residues. The ends were cut back, 1 base at V and 0 bases at J, with 14 bases in the middle. Germline lookup yields CDR1 SGHRS and CDR2 YFSETQ. The CDR3 loop reads CASSLNSGLSSYEQYF. In DNA form, the CDR3 reads TGCGCCAGCAGCTTGAATTCAGGGCTGAGCTCCTACGAGCAGTACTTC. The full variable domain, in which reference TRBV5-1 and TRBJ2-7 provide the parts outside the CDR3, is KAGVTQTPRYLIKTRGQQVTLSCSPISGHRSVSWYQQTPGQGLQFLFEYFSETQRNKGNFPGRFSGRQFSNSRSEMNVSTLELGDSALYLCASSLNSGLSSYEQYFGPGTRLTVT.